The rows below give T cell receptor beta chains drawn from one sample of a study of T cell repertoires in cytomegalovirus infection. Their antigens remain unidentified. TCRdb called the reads again in MiXCR, with one record for every CDR3 protein. The sample has 550,000 to 850,000 distinct CDR3 sequences; roughly 33% are singletons. The sequencing used cultured PBMCs, collected from culture after CMV antigen stimulation. Receptor source: a human donor in good health (CMV status not recorded). Some clones in this sample may be carry-over from other donors' samples. The CDR3 runs from the conserved cysteine through the conserved F or W. The D gene is left open where the match is weak. Rows may omit the clone size; those that give it use once, few, many or a size class.

V gene: TRBV7-9
J gene: TRBJ2-3
D gene: .
clone size: few
CDR3 protein: CASSTVDGDTDTQYF
CDR3 DNA: TGTGCCAGCAGCACCGTAGACGGCGACACAGATACGCAGTATTTT

V gene: TRBV12-3/TRBV12-4
J gene: TRBJ2-7
D gene: TRBD1
clone size: few
CDR3 protein: CASREGASSYEQYF
CDR3 DNA: TGTGCCAGCCGTGAGGGGGCAAGCTCCTACGAGCAGTACTTC

V gene: TRBV7-2
J gene: TRBJ2-7
D gene: TRBD1
clone size: many
CDR3 protein: CASSLAGGVTYEQYF
CDR3 DNA: TGTGCCAGCAGCTTGGCAGGGGGCGTAACCTACGAGCAGTACTTC

V gene: TRBV27
J gene: TRBJ1-1
D gene: TRBD1
clone size: .
CDR3 protein: CASSSSRQGRVAFF
CDR3 DNA: TGTGCCAGCAGTTCCTCCCGACAGGGGCGCGTAGCTTTCTTT

V gene: TRBV2
J gene: TRBJ1-2
D gene: TRBD1
clone size: .
CDR3 protein: CASSEGTGGILGYTF
CDR3 DNA: TGTGCCAGCAGTGAAGGGACAGGGGGCATCCTTGGCTACACCTTC

V gene: TRBV5-5
J gene: TRBJ1-6
D gene: TRBD1
clone size: .
CDR3 protein: CASSLTGGEPPLHF
CDR3 DNA: TGTGCCAGCAGCTTGACAGGGGGCGAACCACCCCTCCACTTT

V gene: TRBV19
J gene: TRBJ1-1
D gene: .
clone size: few
CDR3 protein: CASTPGHRSEAFF
CDR3 DNA: TGTGCCAGTACCCCGGGACACCGATCTGAAGCTTTCTTT

V gene: TRBV28
J gene: TRBJ2-3
D gene: .
clone size: few
CDR3 protein: CASGVGYGTDTQYF
CDR3 DNA: TGTGCCAGCGGGGTGGGGTACGGCACAGATACGCAGTATTTT

V gene: TRBV6-5
J gene: TRBJ2-5
D gene: TRBD1
clone size: .
CDR3 protein: CASSSGQGFQETQYF
CDR3 DNA: TGTGCCAGCAGTTCTGGACAGGGGTTCCAAGAGACCCAGTACTTC

V gene: TRBV4-1
J gene: TRBJ2-1
D gene: .
clone size: .
CDR3 protein: CASSQVPGREQFF
CDR3 DNA: TGCGCCAGCAGCCAAGTCCCGGGTCGTGAGCAGTTCTTC

V gene: TRBV7-9
J gene: TRBJ2-2
D gene: TRBD1
clone size: many
CDR3 protein: CASSWTGFTGELFF
CDR3 DNA: TGTGCCAGCAGCTGGACAGGGTTCACCGGGGAGCTGTTTTTT

V gene: TRBV7-2
J gene: TRBJ1-1
D gene: .
clone size: few
CDR3 protein: CASSAYTGVLNTEAFF
CDR3 DNA: TGTGCCAGCAGCGCTTATACCGGGGTTTTGAACACTGAAGCTTTCTTT

V gene: TRBV11-2
J gene: TRBJ2-2
D gene: .
clone size: .
CDR3 protein: CASSRQLASNTGELFF
CDR3 DNA: TGTGCCAGCAGCCGACAACTAGCATCGAACACCGGGGAGCTGTTTTTT

V gene: TRBV6-2/TRBV6-3
J gene: TRBJ2-7
D gene: TRBD2
clone size: .
CDR3 protein: CASSYASGRAIYEQYF
CDR3 DNA: TGTGCCAGCAGTTACGCTAGCGGGAGAGCTATCTACGAGCAGTACTTC

V gene: TRBV24-1
J gene: TRBJ1-2
D gene: .
clone size: .
CDR3 protein: CATSDPTGNNYGYTF
CDR3 DNA: TGTGCCACCAGTGATCCCACAGGGAACAACTATGGCTACACCTTC

V gene: TRBV19
J gene: TRBJ2-1
D gene: .
clone size: few
CDR3 protein: CASSIRLAFNEQFF
CDR3 DNA: TGTGCCAGTAGTATACGTTTAGCTTTCAATGAGCAGTTCTTC

V gene: TRBV3-1
J gene: TRBJ2-5
D gene: .
clone size: .
CDR3 protein: CASSQAVGAYQETQYF
CDR3 DNA: TGTGCCAGCAGCCAAGCGGTCGGGGCGTACCAAGAGACCCAGTACTTC

V gene: TRBV6-2/TRBV6-3
J gene: TRBJ1-5
D gene: TRBD1
clone size: .
CDR3 protein: CASDRATGQPQHF
CDR3 DNA: TGTGCCAGCGACAGGGCTACGGGTCAGCCCCAGCATTTT

V gene: TRBV7-2
J gene: TRBJ2-5
D gene: TRBD2
clone size: many
CDR3 protein: CASAPGGRETQYF
CDR3 DNA: TGTGCCAGCGCTCCGGGGGGACGAGAGACCCAGTACTTC

V gene: TRBV18
J gene: TRBJ2-7
D gene: .
clone size: .
CDR3 protein: CASQPVKGTYEQYF
CDR3 DNA: TGTGCCAGCCAACCGGTAAAGGGTACCTACGAGCAGTACTTC

V gene: TRBV19
J gene: TRBJ1-4
D gene: .
clone size: few
CDR3 protein: CASSIGWAGAPKLFF
CDR3 DNA: TGTGCCAGTAGTATCGGATGGGCAGGAGCCCCAAAACTGTTTTTT

V gene: TRBV7-9
J gene: TRBJ1-2
D gene: .
clone size: many
CDR3 protein: CASSKNYGYTF
CDR3 DNA: TGTGCCAGCAGCAAAAACTATGGCTACACCTTC

V gene: TRBV7-4
J gene: TRBJ2-1
D gene: TRBD2
clone size: few
CDR3 protein: CASSFSGRARFEQFF
CDR3 DNA: TGTGCCAGCAGCTTTAGCGGGAGGGCCCGGTTTGAGCAGTTCTTC

V gene: TRBV7-2
J gene: TRBJ1-5
D gene: .
clone size: few
CDR3 protein: CASSSRVGGQPQHF
CDR3 DNA: TGTGCCAGCAGCTCCAGGGTCGGGGGTCAGCCCCAGCATTTT

V gene: TRBV20-1
J gene: TRBJ2-3
D gene: TRBD2
clone size: .
CDR3 protein: CSAQSLWTSGTDTQYF
CDR3 DNA: TGCAGTGCCCAGAGCCTTTGGACTAGCGGTACAGATACGCAGTATTTT

V gene: TRBV14
J gene: TRBJ2-1
D gene: .
clone size: .
CDR3 protein: CASSHPGGSSYNEQFF
CDR3 DNA: TGTGCCAGCAGCCACCCCGGGGGAAGCTCCTACAATGAGCAGTTCTTC

V gene: TRBV12-3/TRBV12-4
J gene: TRBJ2-3
D gene: TRBD2
clone size: .
CDR3 protein: CASSIRTSGAPSTDTQYF
CDR3 DNA: TGTGCCAGCAGTATACGGACTAGCGGGGCGCCCAGCACAGATACGCAGTATTTT

V gene: TRBV7-2
J gene: TRBJ1-1
D gene: .
clone size: many
CDR3 protein: CASSPLPGNTEAFF
CDR3 DNA: TGTGCCAGCAGTCCCCTGCCGGGAAACACTGAAGCTTTCTTT

V gene: TRBV10-2
J gene: TRBJ2-1
D gene: .
clone size: few
CDR3 protein: CASRAVLGEQFF
CDR3 DNA: TGCGCCAGCAGGGCCGTCCTAGGGGAGCAGTTCTTC

V gene: TRBV7-2
J gene: TRBJ2-7
D gene: .
clone size: many
CDR3 protein: CASSLESGVAYEQYF
CDR3 DNA: TGTGCCAGCAGCTTGGAGTCAGGTGTAGCCTACGAGCAGTACTTC

V gene: TRBV9
J gene: TRBJ1-6
D gene: .
clone size: .
CDR3 protein: CASSVASLGNSPLHF
CDR3 DNA: TGTGCCAGCAGCGTAGCCAGCCTAGGGAATTCACCCCTCCACTTT

V gene: TRBV20-1
J gene: TRBJ2-7
D gene: .
clone size: .
CDR3 protein: CSAHRRGRYEQYF
CDR3 DNA: TGCAGTGCCCACAGAAGGGGGAGATACGAGCAGTACTTC

V gene: TRBV29-1
J gene: TRBJ1-2
D gene: .
clone size: few
CDR3 protein: CSVLEESYYGYTF
CDR3 DNA: TGCAGCGTTCTCGAGGAAAGTTACTATGGCTACACCTTC

V gene: TRBV18
J gene: TRBJ2-7
D gene: .
clone size: .
CDR3 protein: CASSPGGKDSEQYF
CDR3 DNA: TGTGCCAGCTCACCCGGGGGTAAAGACTCCGAGCAGTACTTC

V gene: TRBV6-5
J gene: TRBJ2-5
D gene: .
clone size: .
CDR3 protein: CASSYGPTQYF
CDR3 DNA: TGTGCCAGCAGTTATGGGCCGACCCAGTACTTC

V gene: TRBV19
J gene: TRBJ2-3
D gene: TRBD2
clone size: .
CDR3 protein: CASTPTSAPDTQYF
CDR3 DNA: TGTGCCAGTACCCCGACTAGCGCACCAGATACGCAGTATTTT

V gene: TRBV14
J gene: TRBJ2-7
D gene: .
clone size: .
CDR3 protein: CASSRDSVVREQYF
CDR3 DNA: TGTGCCAGCAGCCGAGATTCGGTGGTCCGGGAGCAGTACTTC

V gene: TRBV6-5
J gene: TRBJ2-1
D gene: .
clone size: .
CDR3 protein: CASGGGQDYNEQFF
CDR3 DNA: TGTGCCAGCGGGGGGGGGCAGGATTACAATGAGCAGTTCTTC

V gene: TRBV10-3
J gene: TRBJ1-4
D gene: TRBD1
clone size: few
CDR3 protein: CAISEPSTGTGSEKLFF
CDR3 DNA: TGTGCCATCAGTGAGCCGAGCACTGGGACAGGGAGCGAAAAACTGTTTTTT

V gene: TRBV5-6
J gene: TRBJ2-1
D gene: .
clone size: few
CDR3 protein: CASSFQYNEQFF
CDR3 DNA: TGTGCCAGCAGCTTTCAGTACAATGAGCAGTTCTTC

V gene: TRBV7-9
J gene: TRBJ1-3
D gene: .
clone size: .
CDR3 protein: CASSLVLFLQNRDTIYF
CDR3 DNA: TGTGCCAGCAGCTTAGTCCTATTTTTACAGAATCGCGACACCATATATTTT

V gene: TRBV6-6
J gene: TRBJ2-1
D gene: TRBD1
clone size: few
CDR3 protein: CASSYSKAQGVNEQFF
CDR3 DNA: TGTGCCAGCAGTTACTCGAAGGCACAGGGGGTGAATGAGCAGTTCTTC

V gene: TRBV10-3
J gene: TRBJ2-6
D gene: .
clone size: few
CDR3 protein: CAISDQSGANVLTF
CDR3 DNA: TGTGCCATCAGTGACCAGTCTGGGGCCAACGTCCTGACTTTC

V gene: TRBV19
J gene: TRBJ2-3
D gene: TRBD2
clone size: .
CDR3 protein: CASISRGGRENPPFTDTQYF
CDR3 DNA: TGTGCCAGTATCTCGCGGGGGGGGCGAGAAAACCCACCTTTCACAGATACGCAGTATTTT

V gene: TRBV7-8
J gene: TRBJ2-5
D gene: .
clone size: .
CDR3 protein: CASSTGRIKETQYF
CDR3 DNA: TGTGCCAGCAGCACGGGACGGATTAAAGAGACCCAGTACTTC

V gene: TRBV15
J gene: TRBJ2-5
D gene: .
clone size: .
CDR3 protein: CATRRQAGETQYF
CDR3 DNA: TGTGCCACCAGGAGACAGGCCGGGGAGACCCAGTACTTC

V gene: TRBV7-9
J gene: TRBJ2-5
D gene: TRBD2
clone size: few
CDR3 protein: CASSPGGSGRTETQYF
CDR3 DNA: TGTGCCAGCAGCCCTGGGGGTAGCGGGCGGACCGAGACCCAGTACTTC

V gene: TRBV6-1
J gene: TRBJ2-7
D gene: .
clone size: few
CDR3 protein: CASRRTVSSYEQYF
CDR3 DNA: TGTGCCAGCAGACGGACAGTAAGCTCCTACGAGCAGTACTTC

V gene: TRBV2
J gene: TRBJ2-2
D gene: .
clone size: .
CDR3 protein: CASSGLNTGELFF
CDR3 DNA: TGTGCCAGCAGTGGTCTGAACACCGGGGAGCTGTTTTTT

V gene: TRBV5-8
J gene: TRBJ1-2
D gene: TRBD1
clone size: .
CDR3 protein: CASSLGQVGDYGYTF
CDR3 DNA: TGTGCCAGCAGCTTAGGACAGGTCGGTGACTATGGCTACACCTTC

V gene: TRBV4-1
J gene: TRBJ2-7
D gene: .
clone size: few
CDR3 protein: CASRSDTSPLYEQYF
CDR3 DNA: TGCGCCAGCAGGAGCGATACGAGTCCTCTCTACGAGCAGTACTTC